The clone carrying this TCR beta chain was detected a few times. The germline gene is not matched at one end of the junction; a read error may be the cause. This sample stems from a study of early T cells in non-severe SARS-CoV-2 infection. TCRdb reprocessed the 5' RACE reads via MiXCR and lists one record per CDR3 protein. The sample holds roughly 81,000 distinct CDR3 sequences, around 5.6% seen once. The CDR3 sequence is 14 residues long. Germline V gives CDR1 SEHNR, CDR2 FQNEAQ (reference sequence). What was sequenced was whole blood. The chain recombines TRBV7-9 with TRBJ1-6, with D perhaps matching TRBD1 (5 bases). The clonotype was recovered from an adult who was a healthcare worker with PCR-confirmed SARS-CoV-2 infection or an uninfected control (not recorded which). This CDR3 is CASSLDKGISPLHF. The CDR3 DNA sequence: TGTGCCAGCAGTTTAGATAAGGGGATATCACCCCTCCACTTT.